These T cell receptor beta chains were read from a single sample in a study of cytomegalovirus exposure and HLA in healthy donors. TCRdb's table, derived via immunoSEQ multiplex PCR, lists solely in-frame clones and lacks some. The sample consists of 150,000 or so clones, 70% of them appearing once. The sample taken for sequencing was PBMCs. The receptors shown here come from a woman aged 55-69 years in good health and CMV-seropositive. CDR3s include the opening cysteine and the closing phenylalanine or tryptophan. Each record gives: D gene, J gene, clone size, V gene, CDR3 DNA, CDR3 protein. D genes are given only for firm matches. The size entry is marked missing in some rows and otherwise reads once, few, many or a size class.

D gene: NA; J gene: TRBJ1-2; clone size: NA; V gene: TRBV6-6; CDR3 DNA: TGTGCCAGCAGTTCCATGACCGGAGCTAACTATGGCTACACCTTC; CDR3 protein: CASSSMTGANYGYTF
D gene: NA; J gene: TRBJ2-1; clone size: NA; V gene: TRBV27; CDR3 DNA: TGTGCCAGCAGTTTGCTCGGGAGCTCCTACAATGAGCAGTTCTTC; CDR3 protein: CASSLLGSSYNEQFF
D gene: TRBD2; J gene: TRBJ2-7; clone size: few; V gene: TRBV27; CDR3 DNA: TGTGCCAGCAGTTGGACTAGCGGGAGGGCCCTCTACGAGCAGTACTTC; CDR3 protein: CASSWTSGRALYEQYF
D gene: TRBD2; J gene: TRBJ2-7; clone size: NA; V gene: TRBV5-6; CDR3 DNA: TGTGCCAGCAGCTTGGTCCCGGGAGGGAGCTCCTACGAGCAGTACTTC; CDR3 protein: CASSLVPGGSSYEQYF
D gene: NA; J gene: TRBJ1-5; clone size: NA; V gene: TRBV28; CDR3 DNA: TGTGCCAGCAGCCGCCTAGGAAGCGGATATAGCAATCAGCCCCAGCATTTT; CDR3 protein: CASSRLGSGYSNQPQHF
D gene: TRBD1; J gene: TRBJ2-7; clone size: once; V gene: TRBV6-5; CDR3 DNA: TGTGCCAGCAGTTGGGCGAAGACAGGGACCGAGCAGTACTTC; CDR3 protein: CASSWAKTGTEQYF
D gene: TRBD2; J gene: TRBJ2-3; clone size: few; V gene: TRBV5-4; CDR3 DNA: TGTGCCAGCAGCTTGGAAAGCGGGAGGACAGATACGCAGTATTTT; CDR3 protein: CASSLESGRTDTQYF
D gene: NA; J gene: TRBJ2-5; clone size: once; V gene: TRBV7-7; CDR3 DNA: TGTGCCAGCAGCTTAGTGTCCCCGGCGGGGACGTACCAAGAGACCCAGTACTTC; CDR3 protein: CASSLVSPAGTYQETQYF
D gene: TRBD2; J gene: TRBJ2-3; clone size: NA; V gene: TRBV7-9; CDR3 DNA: TGTGCCAGCAGCTCTAGCGGGAGCACAGATACGCAGTATTTT; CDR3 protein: CASSSSGSTDTQYF
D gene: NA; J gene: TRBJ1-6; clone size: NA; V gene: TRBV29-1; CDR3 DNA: TGCAGCGTTGAAGATGGAACAGGACGCGATAATTCACCCCTCCACTTT; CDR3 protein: CSVEDGTGRDNSPLHF
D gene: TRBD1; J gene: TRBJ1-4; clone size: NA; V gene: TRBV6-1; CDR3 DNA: TGTGCCAGCAGTCTACAGGGGTACGGTGAAAAACTGTTTTTT; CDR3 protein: CASSLQGYGEKLFF
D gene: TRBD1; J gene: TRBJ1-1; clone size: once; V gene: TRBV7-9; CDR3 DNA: TGTGCCAGCAGCCGAGGACAGGGAGACACTGAAGCTTTCTTT; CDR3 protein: CASSRGQGDTEAFF
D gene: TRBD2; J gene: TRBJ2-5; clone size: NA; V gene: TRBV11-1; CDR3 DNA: TGTGCCAGCAGCCTAGCGGGACTCCAAGAGACCCAGTACTTC; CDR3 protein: CASSLAGLQETQYF
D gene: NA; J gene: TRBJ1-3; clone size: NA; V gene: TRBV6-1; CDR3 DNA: TGTGCCAGCAGTGTGGGGGCAGAAGGTGGAAACACCATATATTTT; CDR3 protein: CASSVGAEGGNTIYF
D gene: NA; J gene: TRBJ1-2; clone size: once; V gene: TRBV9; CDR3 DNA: TGTGCCAGCAGCGTAGGGGAGGACGGACAAAACTATGGCTACACCTTC; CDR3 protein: CASSVGEDGQNYGYTF
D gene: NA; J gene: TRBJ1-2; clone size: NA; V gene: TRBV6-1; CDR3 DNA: TGTGCCAGCACCCTTTTAACACACTATGGCTACACCTTC; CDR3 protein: CASTLLTHYGYTF
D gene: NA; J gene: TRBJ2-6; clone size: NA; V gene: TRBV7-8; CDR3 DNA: TGTGCCAGCAGCTTAGCGCTCAGGGCTGGGGCCAACGTCCTGACTTTC; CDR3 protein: CASSLALRAGANVLTF
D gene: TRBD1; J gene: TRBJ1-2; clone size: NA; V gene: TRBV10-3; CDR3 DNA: TGTGCCATCGGGGGGACAGACTATGGCTACACCTTC; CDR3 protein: CAIGGTDYGYTF
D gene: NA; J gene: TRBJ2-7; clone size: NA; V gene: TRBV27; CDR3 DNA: TGTGCCAGCAGTTTATGGGCAACATCCTACGAGCAGTACTTC; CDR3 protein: CASSLWATSYEQYF
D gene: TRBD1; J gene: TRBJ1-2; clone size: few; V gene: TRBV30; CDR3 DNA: TGTGCCTGGAGTGTGACAGGGCCGGGCTACACCTTC; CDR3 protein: CAWSVTGPGYTF
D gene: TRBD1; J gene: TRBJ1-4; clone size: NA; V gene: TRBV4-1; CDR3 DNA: TGCGCCAGCAGCCAAGACTACAGGGGGCGGATGTTTTTT; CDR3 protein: CASSQDYRGRMFF
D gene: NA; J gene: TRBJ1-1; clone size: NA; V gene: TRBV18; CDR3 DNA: TGTGCCAGCTCACGGGGCTATGAAGCTTTCTTT; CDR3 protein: CASSRGYEAFF
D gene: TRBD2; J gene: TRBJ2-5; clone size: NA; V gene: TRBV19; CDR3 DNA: TGTGCCAGTAGTATAAGACTAGCGGGAGAGACCCAGTACTTC; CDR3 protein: CASSIRLAGETQYF
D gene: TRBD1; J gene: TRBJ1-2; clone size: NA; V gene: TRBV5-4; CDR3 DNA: TGTGCCAGCAGCCCCCGGGACAGGGGGCTGGTGGGTGGTGGCTACACCTTC; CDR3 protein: CASSPRDRGLVGGGYTF
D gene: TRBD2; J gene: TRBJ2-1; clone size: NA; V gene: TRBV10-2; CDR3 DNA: TGCGCCAGCACGGCTAGCGGTAGGGGCCGGGAGCAGTTCTTC; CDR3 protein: CASTASGRGREQFF
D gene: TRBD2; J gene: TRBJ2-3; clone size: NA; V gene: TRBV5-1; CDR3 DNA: TGCGCCAGCACCGGACTAGCGGGAGGGCCGGCTACGCAGTATTTT; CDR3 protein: CASTGLAGGPATQYF
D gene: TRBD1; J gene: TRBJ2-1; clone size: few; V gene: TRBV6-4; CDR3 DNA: TGTGCCAGCTCCGGAGGGACAGGGATTTATGAGCAGTTCTTC; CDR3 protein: CASSGGTGIYEQFF
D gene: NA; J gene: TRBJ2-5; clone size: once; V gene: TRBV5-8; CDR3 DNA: TGTGCCAGCAGCCAGGGAGAGACCCAGTACTTC; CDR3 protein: CASSQGETQYF
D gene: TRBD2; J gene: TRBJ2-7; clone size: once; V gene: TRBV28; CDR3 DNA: TGTGCCAGCAGCAGAGGGGAGGGGTGGGAGCAGTACTTC; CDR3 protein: CASSRGEGWEQYF
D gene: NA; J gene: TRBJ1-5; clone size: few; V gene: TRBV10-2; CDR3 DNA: TGCGCCAGCGAAGAGGGGGACATCCTCTATAGCAATCAGCCCCAGCATTTT; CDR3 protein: CASEEGDILYSNQPQHF
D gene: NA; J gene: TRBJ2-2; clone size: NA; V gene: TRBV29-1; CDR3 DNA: TGCAGCGTTGACGGGTGGAGTTCCACCGGGGAGCTGTTTTTT; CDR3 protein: CSVDGWSSTGELFF
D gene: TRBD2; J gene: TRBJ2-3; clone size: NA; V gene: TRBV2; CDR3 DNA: TGTGCCAGCAAGGTAAACGGACTAGCGGGAGTGGATACGCAGTATTTT; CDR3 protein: CASKVNGLAGVDTQYF
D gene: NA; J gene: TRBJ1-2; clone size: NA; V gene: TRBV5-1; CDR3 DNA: TGCGCCAGCAGCTCGCGAGGCCCACATGACCCTTTCTACACCTTC; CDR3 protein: CASSSRGPHDPFYTF
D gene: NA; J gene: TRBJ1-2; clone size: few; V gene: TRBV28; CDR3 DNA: TGTGCCAGCAGTCCTGACAGGGGCTACACCTTC; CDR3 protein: CASSPDRGYTF
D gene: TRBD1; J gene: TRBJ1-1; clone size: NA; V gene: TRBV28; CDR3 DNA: TGTGCCAGCAGGTTAACAGGGGTGGAGACTGAAGCTTTCTTT; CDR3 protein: CASRLTGVETEAFF
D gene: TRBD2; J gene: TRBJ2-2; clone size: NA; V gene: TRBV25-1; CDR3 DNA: TGTGCCAGCAGTCCCTTTAGCGGGAGTGCGAACACCGGGGAGCTGTTTTTT; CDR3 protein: CASSPFSGSANTGELFF
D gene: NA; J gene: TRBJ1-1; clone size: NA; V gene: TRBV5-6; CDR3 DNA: TGTGCCAGCACCCTTAGCGATCGGGTGAACACTGAAGCTTTCTTT; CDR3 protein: CASTLSDRVNTEAFF
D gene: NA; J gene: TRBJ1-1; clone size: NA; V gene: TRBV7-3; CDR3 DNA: TGTGCCAGCAGCTTAGAGGGAGCGAACACTGAAGCTTTCTTT; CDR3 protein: CASSLEGANTEAFF
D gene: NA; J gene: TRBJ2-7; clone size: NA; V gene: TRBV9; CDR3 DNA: TGTGCCAGCAGCGCCAATACGGCCACAGGCATCTACGAGCAGTACTTC; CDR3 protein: CASSANTATGIYEQYF
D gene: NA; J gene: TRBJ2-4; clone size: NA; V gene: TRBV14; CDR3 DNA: TGTGCCAGCAGCCATACGGGTCTAGCCAAAAACATTCAGTACTTC; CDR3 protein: CASSHTGLAKNIQYF
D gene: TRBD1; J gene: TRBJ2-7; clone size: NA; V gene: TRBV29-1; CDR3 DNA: TGCAGCGCCCGGACAGGGCACGAGCAGTACTTC; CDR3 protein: CSARTGHEQYF
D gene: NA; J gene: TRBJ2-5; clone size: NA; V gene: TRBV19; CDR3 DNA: TGTGCCAGTAGTATTGGGGGGACTCGTGGCCGCCAAGAGACCCAGTACTTC; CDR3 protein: CASSIGGTRGRQETQYF
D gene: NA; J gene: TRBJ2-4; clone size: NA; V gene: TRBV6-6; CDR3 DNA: TGTGCCAGCAGTTACGCAGGGGTTGGGAACATTCAGTACTTC; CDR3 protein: CASSYAGVGNIQYF
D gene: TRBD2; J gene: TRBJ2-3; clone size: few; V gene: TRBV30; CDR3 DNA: TGTGCCTGGACTAGCGGGAACACAGATACGCAGTATTTT; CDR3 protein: CAWTSGNTDTQYF
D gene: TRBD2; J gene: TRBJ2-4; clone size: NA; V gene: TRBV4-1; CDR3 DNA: TGCGCCAGCAGCCGACTAGCGGGAGCCAAAAACATTCAGTACTTC; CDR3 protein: CASSRLAGAKNIQYF
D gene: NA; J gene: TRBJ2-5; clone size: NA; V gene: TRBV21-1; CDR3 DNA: TGTGCCAGCAGAAAAGGACTCATCCAAGAGACCCAGTACTTC; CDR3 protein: CASRKGLIQETQYF
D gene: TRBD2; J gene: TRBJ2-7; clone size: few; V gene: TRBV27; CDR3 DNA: TGTGCCAGCAGTTCCATACTAGCGGGAGCCTACGAGCAGTACTTC; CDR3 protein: CASSSILAGAYEQYF
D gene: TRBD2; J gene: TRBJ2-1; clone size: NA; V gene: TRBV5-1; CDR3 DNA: TGCGCCAGCAGCTTGGAGCTAGCGGGAGCTGGCTACAATGAGCAGTTCTTC; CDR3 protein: CASSLELAGAGYNEQFF
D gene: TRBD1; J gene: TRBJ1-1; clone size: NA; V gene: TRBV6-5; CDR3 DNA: TGTGCCAGCAGTTTGGGACAGGGAGTTCGGAACACTGAAGCTTTCTTT; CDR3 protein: CASSLGQGVRNTEAFF
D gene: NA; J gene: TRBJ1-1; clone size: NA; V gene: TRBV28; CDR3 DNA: TGTGCCAGCAGTTCATACAGGGCCTCGGGTACTGAAGCTTTCTTT; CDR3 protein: CASSSYRASGTEAFF
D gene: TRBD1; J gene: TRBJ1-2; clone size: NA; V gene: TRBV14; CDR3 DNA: TGTGCCAGCAGCCACCAGGGGGGTAACTATGGCTACACCTTC; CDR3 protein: CASSHQGGNYGYTF